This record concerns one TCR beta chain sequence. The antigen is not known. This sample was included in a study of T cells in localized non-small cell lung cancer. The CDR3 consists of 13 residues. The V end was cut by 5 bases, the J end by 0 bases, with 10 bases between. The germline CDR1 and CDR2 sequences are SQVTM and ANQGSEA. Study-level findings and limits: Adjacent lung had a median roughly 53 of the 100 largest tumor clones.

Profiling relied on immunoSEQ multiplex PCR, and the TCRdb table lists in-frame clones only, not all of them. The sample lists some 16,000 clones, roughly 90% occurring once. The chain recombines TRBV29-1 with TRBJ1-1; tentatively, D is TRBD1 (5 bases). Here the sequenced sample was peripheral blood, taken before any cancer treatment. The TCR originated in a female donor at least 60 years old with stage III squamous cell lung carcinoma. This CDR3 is CSVTGELNTEAFF. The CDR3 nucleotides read TGCAGCGTTACGGGGGAGTTGAACACTGAAGCTTTCTTT.